This TCR beta chain appears in the sequencing data of a study of shared T cell receptors in the human thymus. The table lists this clone with a count of one. Per germline, CDR1 MGHDK and CDR2 SYGVNS. The CDR3 has 18 amino acids. V was pared by 2 bases and J by 5 bases, with 22 bases between. Method: immunoSEQ multiplex PCR; TCRdb's copy keeps in-frame clones and lacks some. The repertoire holds roughly 700,000 clones, roughly 90% seen once, with 0.008% to 0.011% in the top ten. These data were likewise used in another study, on human thymus T cells. From that paper: Related research has reported that thymic repertoires overlap highly among unrelated individuals.

Sequences were obtained from thymocytes. The chain combines TRBV25-1 with TRBJ2-4, with a tentative D call TRBD2 (6 bases). The sequence derives from a boy under two years old with a congenital heart defect. CDR3: CASSEGGGTSSGENIQYF. The CDR3, as DNA: TGTGCCAGCAGTGAAGGAGGAGGAACTAGCTCGGGCGAAAACATTCAGTACTTC.